Listed here are 30 T cell receptor beta chains from one sample, sequenced in a study of ipilimumab plus nivolumab after autologous stem cell transplantation. This table comes from immunoSEQ multiplex PCR, and its TCRdb copy is limited to in-frame clones, with some not included. The sample yields about 83,000 clones, over 80% seen once. The sequencing here drew on PBMCs, taken in a trial of ipilimumab plus nivolumab as post-transplant consolidation. Every receptor here comes from a male donor with diffuse large B-cell lymphoma.

The chain couples TRBV11-2 to TRBJ1-1; D gene unclear. The CDR3 is made up of 14 amino acids. Germline CDR1 reads SGHAT; CDR2 reads FQNNGV. The V end lost 2 bases, the J end lost 4 bases, and 11 bases lay between the germline ends. The CDR3 reads CASSLQVSGTEAFF. DNA of the CDR3: TGTGCCAGCAGCTTACAAGTTAGCGGCACTGAAGCTTTCTTT.

The genes are TRBV9 and TRBJ2-5, with no clear D. V gave up 0 bases and J gave up 5 bases, with 8 bases separating them. Germline lookup yields CDR1 SGDLS and CDR2 YYNGEE. CDR3 length: 13 residues. CDR3 sequence: CASSVGGTETQYF. CDR3 coding DNA: TGTGCCAGCAGCGTAGGGGGTACGGAGACCCAGTACTTC.

This clone has a handful of counts. The chain has TRBV6-5 and TRBJ1-2, with a weak D call TRBD1 (6 bases). CDR1 MNHEY and CDR2 SVGAGI come from the germline V gene. Trimming cost V 6 bases and J 0 bases, with 11 bases left between them. The CDR3 spans 14 residues. The CDR3 reads CASSRDRTNYGYTF. In DNA form, the CDR3 reads TGTGCCAGCAGCCGCGACAGGACTAACTATGGCTACACCTTC.

J is TRBJ2-5 and V is TRBV14; D may be TRBD2 (7 bases). The CDR3 contains 13 residues. The V gene lost 5 bases and the J gene lost 10 bases, with 17 bases spanning the gap. The germline gives CDR1 SGHDN, CDR2 FVKESK. The DNA of the CDR3 is TGTGCCAGCAGCACGATGGCGGGGGACAACCAGTACTTC. Translation: CASSTMAGDNQYF.

The chain uses TRBV19 and TRBJ2-4; 10 bases line up with TRBD1. The CDR3 has 17 amino acids. With 4 bases clipped from V and 1 base from J, the junction kept 7 bases outside the gene matches. Germline CDR1 and CDR2: LNHDA and SQIVND (reference sequence). CDR3 region: CASSKWTGGLAKNIQYF. The CDR3 coding sequence is TGTGCCAGTAGTAAGTGGACAGGGGGACTGGCCAAAAACATTCAGTACTTC.

This clone appeared a few times. CDR3 in amino acids: CASTGRMNTEAFF. For the CDR3, the DNA is TGTGCCAGCACTGGACGGATGAACACTGAAGCTTTCTTT. The chain employs TRBV6-1 and TRBJ1-1; no firm D call. Germline V gene sequence: CDR1 MNHNS, CDR2 SASEGT. This CDR3 comprises 13 residues. V dropped 7 bases and J dropped 0 bases, with 9 bases sitting between them.

V usage is TRBV29-1 and J usage is TRBJ1-2, with unresolved D. CDR1 SQVTM and CDR2 ANQGSEA come from the germline V gene. CDR3 length equals 13 residues. V lost 4 bases, J lost 0 bases, and 9 bases lay in between. CDR3 sequence reads: CSVAPLANYGYTF. CDR3 bases: TGCAGCGTTGCCCCTCTAGCTAACTATGGCTACACCTTC. Variable domain in full (rest from reference TRBV29-1 and TRBJ1-2): SAVISQKPSRDICQRGTSLTIQCQVDSQVTMMFWYRQQPGQSLTLIATANQGSEATYESGFVIDKFPISRPNLTFSTLTVSNMSPEDSSIYLCSVAPLANYGYTFGSGTRLTVV.

This clone was recorded once. The J gene is TRBJ2-4, the V gene TRBV10-3; D is ambiguous. CDR3 length: 17 amino acids. Germline CDR1 ENHRY, CDR2 SYGVKD. The germline V and J ends were trimmed by 3 bases and 0 bases, with 15 bases remaining between them. In DNA, the CDR3 is TGTGCCATCAGTGATAGCTGGGCAAGGGTAGCCAAAAACATTCAGTACTTC. Residues: CAISDSWARVAKNIQYF.

CDR3 nucleotides: TGCAGCGTTCCCTCCACCGCGTCCCACACCTTC. It specifies CSVPSTASHTF. The genes are TRBV29-1 and TRBJ1-2; D is undetermined. V lost 5 bases and J lost 12, with 16 bases in between. The CDR3 covers 11 residues. The germline CDR1 and CDR2 sequences are SQVTM and ANQGSEA.

The chain joins TRBV5-1 to TRBJ1-3; the match to TRBD1 covers 7 bases. The junction had 4 bases not matched to a gene; V was cut back by 3 bases and J by 4 bases. The CDR3 is 14 amino acids. Per the germline V gene, CDR1 is SGHRS and CDR2 is YFSETQ. This CDR3 is CASSSGTAGNTIYF. The CDR3 DNA follows: TGCGCCAGCAGCTCCGGGACAGCGGGAAACACCATATATTTT. The variable domain in full, completed from reference TRBV5-1 and TRBJ1-3, reads KAGVTQTPRYLIKTRGQQVTLSCSPISGHRSVSWYQQTPGQGLQFLFEYFSETQRNKGNFPGRFSGRQFSNSRSEMNVSTLELGDSALYLCASSSGTAGNTIYFGEGSWLTVV.

This rearrangement joins TRBV15 to TRBJ1-4; D might be TRBD1 (6 bases). The CDR3 has 16 residues. Germline CDR1 LNHNV, CDR2 YYDKDF (reference sequence). V lost 3 bases to trimming and J lost 3 bases, with 14 bases between them. CDR3 sequence: CATSRNPTGSNEKLFF. CDR3 DNA: TGTGCCACCAGCAGGAATCCGACAGGCTCTAATGAAAAACTGTTTTTT.

This chain links TRBV5-1 with TRBJ1-4; perhaps TRBD1 as D (5 bases). V lost 0 bases, J lost 4 bases, and 10 bases lay in between. Germline V lookup: CDR1 SGHRS, CDR2 YFSETQ. The CDR3 spans 15 residues. CDR3 sequence reads: CASSLVGAGNEKLFF. The CDR3 bases are TGCGCCAGCAGCTTGGTTGGGGCAGGTAATGAAAAACTGTTTTTT.

V usage is TRBV10-3 and J usage is TRBJ1-2, with D perhaps TRBD1 (5 bases). The length of the CDR3 is 11 residues. V lost 6 bases and J 7 bases, leaving 9 bases between the germline ends. Germline V gives CDR1 ENHRY, CDR2 SYGVKD. The CDR3 coding sequence is TGTGCCATCAGCAGTCAGGGTGGCTACACCTTC. This codes for CAISSQGGYTF.

This clone was detected only once. The chain carries TRBV18 and TRBJ2-1, with no clear D. Between the trimmed V and J ends, which lost 6 bases and 5 bases, there was a span of 11 bases. CDR1 is KGHSH and CDR2 is LQKENI in the germline V gene. The length of the CDR3 is 13 residues. CDR3 sequence: CASSQDTHNEQFF. The CDR3 nucleotides read TGTGCCAGCTCTCAAGACACCCACAATGAGCAGTTCTTC.

This rearrangement joins TRBV6-1 to TRBJ1-2; D uncertain. CDR3 length equals 13 residues. From germline, CDR1 is MNHNS and CDR2 SASEGT. Between the trimmed V and J ends, which lost 5 bases and 0 bases, there was a span of 7 bases. This CDR3 reads CASSSPANYGYTF. DNA of the CDR3: TGTGCCAGCAGTTCACCCGCTAACTATGGCTACACCTTC.

The chain joins TRBV11-1 to TRBJ2-5; 7 positions agree with TRBD1. The CDR3 is made up of 14 amino acids. CDR1 SGHAT and CDR2 FQDESV come from the germline V gene (reference sequence). The V and J ends lost 5 bases and 5 bases, in that order; junction bases with no gene match: 8. CDR3 protein: CASSVDRVSETQYF. CDR3 nucleotide sequence: TGTGCCAGCAGCGTCGACAGGGTATCGGAGACCCAGTACTTC.

This rearrangement joins TRBV9 to TRBJ2-5, with 7 bases that match TRBD1. Germline trimming cut 3 bases from V and 4 bases from J; bases unmatched to any gene: 3. CDR3 length: 13 residues. Germline CDR1 is SGDLS and CDR2 is YYNGEE. The CDR3 coding sequence is TGTGCCAGCAGCGCGACAGGGAGAGAGACCCAGTACTTC. Encoded protein: CASSATGRETQYF. The entire variable domain, with the rest obtained from reference TRBV9 and TRBJ2-5, is as follows: DSGVTQTPKHLITATGQRVTLRCSPRSGDLSVYWYQQSLDQGLQFLIQYYNGEERAKGNILERFSAQQFPDLHSELNLSSLELGDSALYFCASSATGRETQYFGPGTRLLVL.

V gene TRBV27 combines with J gene TRBJ2-2, with D unresolved. CDR1 MNHEY and CDR2 SMNVEV come from the germline V gene (reference sequence). V was shortened by 2 bases and J by 5 bases, with 9 bases between the two germline ends. This CDR3 spans 14 amino acids. The CDR3 region is CASSLSRETGELFF. Written as DNA, the CDR3 is TGTGCCAGCAGTTTAAGCCGAGAAACCGGGGAGCTGTTTTTT.

The chain is built from TRBV7-8 and TRBJ1-1; D is uncertain. In germline, CDR1 is SGHVS, CDR2 FQNEAQ. V was shortened by 4 bases and J by 5 bases, with 17 bases between the two germline ends. The length of the CDR3 is 15 residues. Here the CDR3 DNA reads TGTGCCAGCAGCTCACTTAACGGTGGGAAGACTGAAGCTTTCTTT. Translated, it gives CASSSLNGGKTEAFF.

This chain's CDR3 is CASSQASHHTDTQYF. In DNA, the CDR3 is TGTGCCAGCAGCCAAGCCTCTCACCACACAGATACGCAGTATTTT. This chain links TRBV14 with TRBJ2-3, with D unclear. There are 15 residues in the CDR3. Trimming left V 1 base short and J 2 bases short, with 10 bases between. From germline, CDR1 is SGHDN and CDR2 FVKESK.

This clone has only a few counts. The chain couples TRBV11-3 to TRBJ1-1; D gene uncertain. This CDR3 has 13 residues. The germline V gene has CDR1 SGHNT and CDR2 YENEEA. The ends were cut back, 5 bases at V and 1 base at J, with 8 bases in the middle. The CDR3 is CASSQYQNTEAFF. In DNA, the CDR3 is TGTGCCAGCAGCCAATATCAGAACACTGAAGCTTTCTTT.

The chain carries TRBV18 and TRBJ1-6, with 9 bases identical to TRBD1. The V gene's germline CDR1 is KGHSH and CDR2 LQKENI. CDR3 length equals 14 residues. With 5 bases clipped from V and 10 bases from J, the junction kept 6 bases outside the gene matches. The CDR3, as DNA: TGTGCCAGCTCATCCGGGACAGGGAACTCACCCCTCCACTTT. This gives the protein CASSSGTGNSPLHF.

The J gene is TRBJ1-5, the V gene TRBV6-5; D gene ambiguous. CDR1 MNHEY and CDR2 SVGAGI come from the germline V gene. This CDR3 spans 13 amino acids. The V and J ends lost 0 bases and 3 bases respectively, with 3 bases between them. The CDR3 here is CASSYSSNQPQHF. The CDR3 DNA reads as TGTGCCAGCAGTTACTCATCCAATCAGCCCCAGCATTTT.

V and J are TRBV4-1 and TRBJ1-3; no reliable D call. The CDR3 has 15 residues. CDR1 is MGHRA, CDR2 YSYEKL, per germline. Trimming shortened V by 1 base and J by 0 bases, and 7 bases separated the two germline ends. CDR3 protein: CASSQVRTSGNTIYF. In DNA form, the CDR3 reads TGCGCCAGCAGCCAAGTCCGCACCTCTGGAAACACCATATATTTT.

This chain joins TRBV25-1 and TRBJ2-5; no clear D gene. Germline CDR1 is MGHDK and CDR2 is SYGVNS. Trimming removed 5 bases from V and 5 bases from J, with 18 bases in between. This CDR3 is 15 amino acids long. CDR3 amino acids: CASSSGLGQGETQYF. Written as DNA, the CDR3 is TGTGCCAGCAGTTCCGGCCTAGGGCAAGGCGAGACCCAGTACTTC. Full variable domain (rest looked up from reference TRBV25-1 and TRBJ2-5): EADIYQTPRYLVIGTGKKITLECSQTMGHDKMYWYQQDPGMELHLIHYSYGVNSTEKGDLSSESTVSRIRTEHFPLTLESARPSHTSQYLCASSSGLGQGETQYFGPGTRLLVL.

This chain joins TRBV11-2 and TRBJ1-4; 8 positions match TRBD1. V dropped 5 bases and J dropped 4; count of bases not matched to a gene: 3. This CDR3 is built from 14 residues. Looked up from germline, CDR1 is SGHAT and CDR2 is FQNNGV. The CDR3 bases are TGTGCCAGCAGCCTGGACAGGGTTAATGAAAAACTGTTTTTT. Encoded protein: CASSLDRVNEKLFF.

This chain joins TRBV6-6 and TRBJ2-3; D is perhaps TRBD1 or TRBD2 (5 bases each). The germline V gene encodes CDR1 MNHNY and CDR2 SVGAGI (reference sequence). Trimming took 4 bases from V and 3 from J, leaving 11 bases between them. There are 14 residues in the CDR3. CDR3 amino acids: CASSSRGQTDTQYF. The CDR3 bases are TGTGCCAGCAGTTCCCGGGGCCAGACAGATACGCAGTATTTT.

This chain links TRBV6-1 with TRBJ1-4; the D is unclear. The CDR3 is made up of 14 amino acids. V gave up 8 bases and J gave up 5 bases, with 15 bases separating them. The germline V gene has CDR1 MNHNS and CDR2 SASEGT. The CDR3 protein is CASGVDGTNEKLFF. The CDR3, as DNA: TGTGCCAGCGGAGTGGACGGAACGAATGAAAAACTGTTTTTT.

This clone was seen just once. The rearrangement joins TRBV30 to TRBJ2-7; tentatively, D is TRBD2 (5 bases). The CDR3 spans 12 residues. Looked up from germline, CDR1 is GTSNPN and CDR2 is SVGIG (reference sequence). Trimming stripped 0 bases from V and 7 bases from J, with 10 bases between. CDR3 sequence (DNA): TGTGCCTGGAGTGTTGGACTCTTGGAGCAGTACTTC. Amino acid sequence: CAWSVGLLEQYF.

In DNA, the CDR3 is TGTGCCAGCACCGGGCTTGGGTACGAGCAGTACTTC. Amino acids: CASTGLGYEQYF. This rearrangement joins TRBV2 to TRBJ2-7; D gene unclear. Germline V gene lookup returns CDR1 SNHLY and CDR2 FYNNEI. CDR3 length equals 12 residues. Trimming stripped 7 bases from V and 4 bases from J, with 11 bases between. The variable domain in full, completed from reference TRBV2 and TRBJ2-7, reads EPEVTQTPSHQVTQMGQEVILRCVPISNHLYFYWYRQILGQKVEFLVSFYNNEISEKSEIFDDQFSVERPDGSNFTLKIRSTKLEDSAMYFCASTGLGYEQYFGPGTRLTVT.